A selection of T cell receptor beta chains follows, all from one sample in a study of T cell responses to AZD1222 COVID-19 vaccine. Assay: immunoSEQ multiplex PCR; the TCRdb copy retains only in-frame clones and omits some. The top ten clones hold 2% to 2.5% of a sample with about 100,000 clones, around 94% of them seen once. The sample was peripheral blood, taken on day 0 of AZD1222 vaccination. The receptors derive from an adult in good health. Each CDR3 is given with its conserved first and last residue. The order of the fields is V gene, clone size, D gene, J gene, CDR3 protein, CDR3 DNA. The D gene is left open where the match is weak. Clone size is given for some rows only: seen once, a few or many times, or a class if the clone is expanded.

TRBV10-3	NA	TRBD1	TRBJ1-1	CAISVSGGTEAFF	TGTGCCATCAGTGTCTCAGGGGGCACTGAAGCTTTCTTT
TRBV7-8	NA	NA	TRBJ1-2	CASSPSRIGLRSNYGYTF	TGTGCCAGCAGCCCAAGTCGGATAGGACTGCGATCTAACTATGGCTACACCTTC
TRBV28	once	TRBD2	TRBJ2-7	CASSSLRTGGSYEQYF	TGTGCCAGCAGTTCACTCAGAACGGGAGGCTCCTACGAGCAGTACTTC
TRBV18	NA	NA	TRBJ1-1	CASSQANTEAFF	TGTGCCAGCTCACAGGCAAACACTGAAGCTTTCTTT
TRBV27	NA	NA	TRBJ1-5	CASSPSTAVRPQHF	TGTGCCAGCAGTCCCTCGACAGCCGTAAGGCCCCAGCATTTT
TRBV18	NA	NA	TRBJ1-3	CASSSRRETLGNTIYF	TGTGCCAGCTCATCTCGAAGGGAGACGTTGGGAAACACCATATATTTT
TRBV11-2	NA	TRBD1	TRBJ2-2	CASSLSTGGTGELFF	TGTGCCAGCAGCTTATCGACAGGGGGCACCGGGGAGCTGTTTTTT
TRBV6-4	NA	TRBD2	TRBJ2-7	CASSGSRGGPRVSLF	TGTGCCAGCAGTGGGTCCCGCGGGGGGCCTCGGGTATCCCTCTTC
TRBV11-3	NA	NA	TRBJ1-1	CASGPGSAYTEAFF	TGTGCCAGCGGACCAGGGTCGGCGTACACTGAAGCTTTCTTT
TRBV9	NA	TRBD1	TRBJ1-1	CASSVVSGGDAEAFF	TGTGCCAGCAGCGTAGTGTCAGGGGGGGATGCTGAAGCTTTCTTT
TRBV5-6	NA	NA	TRBJ2-1	CASSSTLSDPYNEQFF	TGTGCCAGCAGCTCAACTTTATCGGATCCCTACAATGAGCAGTTCTTC
TRBV15	NA	NA	TRBJ1-1	CATSSRPTGVNTEAFF	TGTGCCACCAGCAGTCGCCCGACGGGGGTGAACACTGAAGCTTTCTTT
TRBV27	NA	NA	TRBJ2-3	CASSLSAESTDTQYF	TGTGCCAGCAGTTTATCGGCTGAAAGCACAGATACGCAGTATTTT
TRBV6-6	NA	TRBD1	TRBJ1-6	CASRRREGAHNSPLHF	TGTGCCAGCAGGAGGCGGGAGGGGGCGCATAATTCACCCCTCCACTTT